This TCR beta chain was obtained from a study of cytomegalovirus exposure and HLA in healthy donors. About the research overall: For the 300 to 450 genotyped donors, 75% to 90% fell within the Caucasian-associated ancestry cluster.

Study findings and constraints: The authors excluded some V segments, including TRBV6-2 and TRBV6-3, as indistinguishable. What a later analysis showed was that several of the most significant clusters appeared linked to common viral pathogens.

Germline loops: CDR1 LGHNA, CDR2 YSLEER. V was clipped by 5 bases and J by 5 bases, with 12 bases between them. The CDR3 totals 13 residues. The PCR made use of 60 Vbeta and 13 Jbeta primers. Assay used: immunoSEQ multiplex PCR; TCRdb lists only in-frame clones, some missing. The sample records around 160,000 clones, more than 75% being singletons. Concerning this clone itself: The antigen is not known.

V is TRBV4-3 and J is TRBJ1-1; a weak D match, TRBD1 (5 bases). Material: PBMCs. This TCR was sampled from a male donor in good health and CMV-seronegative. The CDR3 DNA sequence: TGCGCCAGCAGCGGACGAAGGGGAACTGAAGCTTTCTTT. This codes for CASSGRRGTEAFF.